The sequence of this T cell receptor beta chain was determined in a study of CD4 T cells in relation to SARS-CoV-2 and coronaviruses. For the study at large: After roughly ten days of antigen culture, PBMC TCR beta CDR3s were sequenced. Controls used an HIV-1 Nef peptide pool or no peptide.

Method: immunoSEQ multiplex PCR; TCRdb's copy keeps in-frame clones and lacks some. The profile shows roughly 15,000 clones, around 76% of them singletons. On this clone itself: What it binds is unknown.

Unexposed donor CD4+ T cells date from about 2011-2018, before the COVID-19 pandemic. Isolation of CD4+ T cells took place after roughly nine days in culture. Sequences were obtained from CD4+ T cells from PBMCs, cultured in vitro. The source is a human donor in good health.

The CDR3 coding sequence is TGTGCCAGCAGCCAAGTGACTAGCGGAACCTTCCAAGAGACCCAGTACTTC. Translating gives CASSQVTSGTFQETQYF. The J gene is TRBJ2-5, the V gene TRBV3-1 (or the pseudogene TRBV3-2); 9 bases fit TRBD2. The CDR3 runs 17 residues. Germline V lookup: CDR1 LGHDT, CDR2 YNNKEL (reference sequence). V lost 1 base to trimming and J lost 1 base; unmatched junction nucleotides: 7.